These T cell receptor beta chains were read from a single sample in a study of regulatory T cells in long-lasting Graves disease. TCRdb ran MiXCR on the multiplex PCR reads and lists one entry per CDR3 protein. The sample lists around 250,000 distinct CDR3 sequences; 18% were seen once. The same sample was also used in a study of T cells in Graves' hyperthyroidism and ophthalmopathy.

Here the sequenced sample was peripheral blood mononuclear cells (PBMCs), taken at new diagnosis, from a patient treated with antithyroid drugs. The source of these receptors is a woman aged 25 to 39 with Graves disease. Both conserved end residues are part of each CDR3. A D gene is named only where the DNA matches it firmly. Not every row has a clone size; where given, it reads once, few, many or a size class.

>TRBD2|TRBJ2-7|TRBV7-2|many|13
CASRAGAAYEQYF
TGTGCCAGCAGAGCGGGGGCCGCCTACGAGCAGTACTTC
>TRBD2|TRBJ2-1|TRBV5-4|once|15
CASRPGTSGGNEQFF
TGTGCCAGCAGACCCGGGACTAGCGGGGGCAATGAGCAGTTCTTC
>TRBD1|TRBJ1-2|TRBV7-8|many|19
CASSLGRGRQGASNYGYTF
TGTGCCAGCAGCTTAGGGAGGGGTAGACAGGGGGCGTCGAACTATGGCTACACCTTC
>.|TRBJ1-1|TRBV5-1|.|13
CASSLGWGTEAFF
TGCGCCAGCAGCTTGGGCTGGGGAACTGAAGCTTTCTTT
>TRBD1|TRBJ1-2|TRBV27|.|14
CASSKPGQQYGYTF
TGTGCCAGCAGTAAGCCGGGACAGCAGTATGGCTACACCTTC
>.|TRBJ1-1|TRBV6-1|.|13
CASRRGGQTEAFF
TGTGCCAGCAGGAGGGGAGGGCAAACTGAAGCTTTCTTT
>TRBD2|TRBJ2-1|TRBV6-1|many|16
CASSEQVAGGYNEQFF
TGTGCCAGCAGTGAACAGGTAGCGGGGGGCTACAATGAGCAGTTCTTC
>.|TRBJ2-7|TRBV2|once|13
CASRTEFSYEQYF
TGTGCCAGCCGGACTGAATTCTCCTACGAGCAGTACTTC
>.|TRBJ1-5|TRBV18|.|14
CTSSPGNSNQPQHF
TGTACCAGCTCACCAGGTAATAGCAATCAGCCCCAGCATTTT
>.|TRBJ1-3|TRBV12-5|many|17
CASGLPQGKANGNTIYF
TGTGCTAGTGGTTTGCCCCAGGGGAAGGCCAATGGAAACACCATATATTTT
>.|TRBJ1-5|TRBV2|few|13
CASSETDNQPQHF
TGTGCCAGCAGTGAAACTGACAATCAGCCCCAGCATTTT
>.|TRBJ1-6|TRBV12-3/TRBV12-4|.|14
CASSVDRLYSPLHF
TGTGCCAGCAGTGTTGACAGGTTATATTCACCCCTCCACTTT
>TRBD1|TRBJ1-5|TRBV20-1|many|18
CSARDEMSQGALSQPQHF
TGCAGTGCTAGAGATGAGATGTCGCAGGGGGCGTTAAGCCAGCCCCAGCATTTT
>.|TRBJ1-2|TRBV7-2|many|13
CASSSGREYGYTF
TGTGCCAGCAGCTCGGGACGAGAGTATGGCTACACCTTC
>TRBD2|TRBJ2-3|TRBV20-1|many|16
CSADFGLAGATDTQYF
TGCAGTGCTGACTTCGGACTAGCGGGGGCCACAGATACGCAGTATTTT
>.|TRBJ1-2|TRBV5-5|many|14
CASSGTEDNYGYTF
TGCGCCAGCAGCGGGACTGAGGATAACTATGGCTACACCTTC
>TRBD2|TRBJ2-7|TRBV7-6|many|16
CASSSWRGGPPYEQYF
TGTGCCAGCAGCTCATGGCGGGGGGGTCCCCCCTACGAGCAGTACTTC
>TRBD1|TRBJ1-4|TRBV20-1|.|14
CSATPGTGDEKLFF
TGCAGTGCTACACCCGGGACAGGGGATGAAAAACTGTTTTTT
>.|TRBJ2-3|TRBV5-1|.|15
CASSPIQGNTDTQYF
TGCGCCAGCAGCCCGATACAGGGAAACACAGATACGCAGTATTTT
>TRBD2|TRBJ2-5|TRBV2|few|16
CASSELAGPYQGTQYF
TGTGCCAGCAGTGAGCTAGCGGGACCTTACCAAGGGACCCAGTACTTC
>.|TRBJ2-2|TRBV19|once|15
CASTPDGLATGELFF
TGTGCCAGTACCCCCGACGGACTGGCTACCGGGGAGCTGTTTTTT
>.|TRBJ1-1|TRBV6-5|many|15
CASSYSVGGNTEAFF
TGTGCCAGCAGTTACTCGGTGGGTGGGAACACTGAAGCTTTCTTT
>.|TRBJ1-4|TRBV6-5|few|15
CASSYRGAVDEKLFF
TGTGCCAGCAGCTACCGCGGGGCCGTGGATGAAAAACTGTTTTTT
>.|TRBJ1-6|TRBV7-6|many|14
CASSSGQAFSPLHF
TGTGCCAGCAGCTCGGGACAAGCCTTTTCACCCCTCCACTTT
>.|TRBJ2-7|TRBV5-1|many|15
CASSLAPAEAYEQYF
TGCGCCAGCAGCTTGGCCCCGGCAGAAGCCTACGAGCAGTACTTC
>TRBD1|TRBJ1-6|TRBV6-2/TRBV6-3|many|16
CASSSSGGVRGSPLHF
TGTGCCAGCAGTTCTTCAGGGGGCGTAAGGGGTTCACCCCTCCACTTT
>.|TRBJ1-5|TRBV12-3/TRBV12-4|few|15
CASSLGRGSNQPQHF
TGTGCCAGCAGTTTGGGAAGGGGGAGCAATCAGCCCCAGCATTTT
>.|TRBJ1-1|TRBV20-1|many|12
CSAWDHVTEAFF
TGCAGTGCCTGGGATCATGTCACTGAAGCTTTCTTT